A selection of T cell receptor beta chains follows, all from one sample in a study of T cells in Graves' hyperthyroidism and ophthalmopathy. Each CDR3 protein gets one entry after TCRdb re-called the multiplex PCR reads with MiXCR. The sample holds around 500,000 distinct CDR3 sequences; around 15% are singletons and the top ten take around 32%. What was sequenced was blood. Receptors were obtained from a woman in her twenties or thirties with Graves' ophthalmopathy. CDR3s leave out the opening cysteine and the closing phenylalanine or tryptophan. Each record gives: V gene, CDR3 length, J gene, CDR3 protein.

v_gene: TRBV7-2; len: 12; j_gene: TRBJ2-7; CDR3aa: ASSAGARSYEQY
v_gene: TRBV27; len: 12; j_gene: TRBJ2-7; CDR3aa: ASRGTGHVDEQY
v_gene: TRBV6-2/TRBV6-3; len: 9; j_gene: TRBJ2-7; CDR3aa: ASSRGYEQY
v_gene: TRBV20-1; len: 10; j_gene: TRBJ2-7; CDR3aa: SASSDSYEQY
v_gene: TRBV7-2; len: 12; j_gene: TRBJ2-7; CDR3aa: ASSYLGTAYEQY
v_gene: TRBV7-9; len: 12; j_gene: TRBJ2-7; CDR3aa: ASSFEDSFYEQY
v_gene: TRBV28; len: 9; j_gene: TRBJ2-1; CDR3aa: ASSLWGEQF
v_gene: TRBV30; len: 14; j_gene: TRBJ2-1; CDR3aa: AWRSRGGIGGNEQF
v_gene: TRBV15; len: 11; j_gene: TRBJ2-3; CDR3aa: ATGNHTGDTQY
v_gene: TRBV29-1; len: 11; j_gene: TRBJ2-5; CDR3aa: SVDFFGGETQY
v_gene: TRBV18; len: 12; j_gene: TRBJ2-7; CDR3aa: ASSSGAGLSEQY
v_gene: TRBV12-3/TRBV12-4; len: 16; j_gene: TRBJ1-5; CDR3aa: ASSLVTGVADFNQPQH
v_gene: TRBV3-1; len: 15; j_gene: TRBJ1-4; CDR3aa: ASSTDILFVFNEKLF
v_gene: TRBV7-2; len: 14; j_gene: TRBJ2-1; CDR3aa: ASSLAPVSGNNEQF
v_gene: TRBV7-9; len: 12; j_gene: TRBJ2-5; CDR3aa: ASSAGGIQETQY
v_gene: TRBV28; len: 10; j_gene: TRBJ2-3; CDR3aa: ASTRLADTQY
v_gene: TRBV4-2; len: 11; j_gene: TRBJ1-5; CDR3aa: ASSRLMGQPQH
v_gene: TRBV11-1; len: 11; j_gene: TRBJ1-6; CDR3aa: ASSLRSGSPLH
v_gene: TRBV12-3/TRBV12-4; len: 9; j_gene: TRBJ1-4; CDR3aa: ASSLNEKLF
v_gene: TRBV7-2; len: 14; j_gene: TRBJ2-3; CDR3aa: ASSRVQGSSTDTQY
v_gene: TRBV28; len: 12; j_gene: TRBJ2-3; CDR3aa: ASSPGPLADTQY
v_gene: TRBV6-1; len: 11; j_gene: TRBJ2-7; CDR3aa: ASSSPEGHEQY
v_gene: TRBV29-1; len: 11; j_gene: TRBJ1-2; CDR3aa: SVDRGGDYGYT
v_gene: TRBV7-9; len: 12; j_gene: TRBJ2-5; CDR3aa: ASDGSRAQETQY
v_gene: TRBV7-8; len: 14; j_gene: TRBJ1-4; CDR3aa: ASSLDPIATNEKLF
v_gene: TRBV12-3/TRBV12-4; len: 13; j_gene: TRBJ2-1; CDR3aa: ASSPTNSGANEQF
v_gene: TRBV28; len: 17; j_gene: TRBJ2-7; CDR3aa: ASSPRRDSGPIGSYEQY
v_gene: TRBV6-9; len: 12; j_gene: TRBJ1-1; CDR3aa: ASSSELGNTEAF
v_gene: TRBV4-1; len: 16; j_gene: TRBJ2-3; CDR3aa: ASSLVRQGTGRTDTQY
v_gene: TRBV18; len: 13; j_gene: TRBJ1-4; CDR3aa: ASSPPGMGLEKLF
v_gene: TRBV28; len: 14; j_gene: TRBJ2-7; CDR3aa: AGSPARGVGSYEQY
v_gene: TRBV19; len: 14; j_gene: TRBJ2-7; CDR3aa: ASSMRGTFGTYEQY
v_gene: TRBV13; len: 15; j_gene: TRBJ2-7; CDR3aa: ASSFAGIAGGAHEQY
v_gene: TRBV30; len: 10; j_gene: TRBJ2-5; CDR3aa: ASGQFQETQY
v_gene: TRBV4-1; len: 13; j_gene: TRBJ2-7; CDR3aa: ASSQVLGTSYEQY
v_gene: TRBV7-9; len: 13; j_gene: TRBJ1-1; CDR3aa: ASKQGAAGYTEAF
v_gene: TRBV3-1; len: 15; j_gene: TRBJ1-3; CDR3aa: ASSQESQGTSGNTIY
v_gene: TRBV20-1; len: 13; j_gene: TRBJ1-6; CDR3aa: SARPLQGSNSPLH
v_gene: TRBV28; len: 14; j_gene: TRBJ2-5; CDR3aa: ASTLQAGGNQETQY
v_gene: TRBV18; len: 13; j_gene: TRBJ1-5; CDR3aa: ASSPKQGINQPQH
v_gene: TRBV4-3; len: 13; j_gene: TRBJ2-7; CDR3aa: ASSQERTGGDEQY